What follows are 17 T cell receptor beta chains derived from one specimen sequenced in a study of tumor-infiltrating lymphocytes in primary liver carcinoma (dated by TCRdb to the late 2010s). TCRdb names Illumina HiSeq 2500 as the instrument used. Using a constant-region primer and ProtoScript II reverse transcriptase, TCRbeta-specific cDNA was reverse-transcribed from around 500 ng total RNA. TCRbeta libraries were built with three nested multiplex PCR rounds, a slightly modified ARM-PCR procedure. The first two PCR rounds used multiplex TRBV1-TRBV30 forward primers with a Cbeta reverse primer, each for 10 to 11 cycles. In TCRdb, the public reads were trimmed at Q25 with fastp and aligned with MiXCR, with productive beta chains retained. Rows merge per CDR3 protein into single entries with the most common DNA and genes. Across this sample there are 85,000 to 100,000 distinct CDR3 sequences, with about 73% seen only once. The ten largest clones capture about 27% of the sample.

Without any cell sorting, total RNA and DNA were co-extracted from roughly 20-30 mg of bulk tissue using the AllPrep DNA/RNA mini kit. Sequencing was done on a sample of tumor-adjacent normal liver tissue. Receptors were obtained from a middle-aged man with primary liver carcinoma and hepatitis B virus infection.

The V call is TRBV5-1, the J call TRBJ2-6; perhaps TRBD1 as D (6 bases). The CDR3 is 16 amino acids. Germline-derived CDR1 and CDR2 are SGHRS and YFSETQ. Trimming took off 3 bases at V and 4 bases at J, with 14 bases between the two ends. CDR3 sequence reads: CASSSPQGAGANVLTF. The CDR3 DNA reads TGCGCCAGCAGCTCCCCACAGGGTGCCGGGGCCAACGTCCTGACTTTC. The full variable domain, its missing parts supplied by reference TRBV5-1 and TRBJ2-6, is KAGVTQTPRYLIKTRGQQVTLSCSPISGHRSVSWYQQTPGQGLQFLFEYFSETQRNKGNFPGRFSGRQFSNSRSEMNVSTLELGDSALYLCASSSPQGAGANVLTFGAGSRLTVL.

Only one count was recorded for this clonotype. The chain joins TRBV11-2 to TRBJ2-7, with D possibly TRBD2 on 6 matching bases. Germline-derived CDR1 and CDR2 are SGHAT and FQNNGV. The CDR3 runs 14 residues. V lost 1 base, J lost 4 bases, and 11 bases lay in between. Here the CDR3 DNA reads TGTGCCAGCAGCTTAGTGACTAGTCAGTACGAGCAGTACTTC. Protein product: CASSLVTSQYEQYF. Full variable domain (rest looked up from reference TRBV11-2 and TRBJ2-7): EAGVAQSPRYKIIEKRQSVAFWCNPISGHATLYWYQQILGQGPKLLIQFQNNGVVDDSQLPKDRFSAERLKGVDSTLKIQPAKLEDSAVYLCASSLVTSQYEQYFGPGTRLTVT.

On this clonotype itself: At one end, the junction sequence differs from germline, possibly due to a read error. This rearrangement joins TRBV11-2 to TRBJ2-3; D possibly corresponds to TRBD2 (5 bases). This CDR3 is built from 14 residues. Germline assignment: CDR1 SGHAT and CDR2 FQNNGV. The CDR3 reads CAISFEGTRDTQYF. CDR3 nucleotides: TGTGCCATCAGCTTTGAGGGCACCAGGGATACGCAGTATTTT.

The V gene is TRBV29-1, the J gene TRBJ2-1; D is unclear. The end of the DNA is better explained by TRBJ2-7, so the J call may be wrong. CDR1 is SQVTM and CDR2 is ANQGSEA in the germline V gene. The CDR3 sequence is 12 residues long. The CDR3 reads CSVLGFYNEQYF. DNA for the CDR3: TGCAGCGTCTTGGGATTCTACAATGAGCAGTACTTC.

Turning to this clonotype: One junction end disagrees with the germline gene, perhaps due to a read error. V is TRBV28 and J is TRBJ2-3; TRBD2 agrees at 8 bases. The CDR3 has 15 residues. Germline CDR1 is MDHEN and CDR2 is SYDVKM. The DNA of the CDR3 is TGTGCCGGCAGTTTACTAGCGGAGAGCACAGATACGCAGTATTTT. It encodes CAGSLLAESTDTQYF.

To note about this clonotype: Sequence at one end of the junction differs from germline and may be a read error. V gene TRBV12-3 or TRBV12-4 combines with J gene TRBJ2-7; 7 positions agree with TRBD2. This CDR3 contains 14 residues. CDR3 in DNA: TGTGCCGGCAGTTCTGGGACTATCTCCAACGAGCAGTACTTC. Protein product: CAGSSGTISNEQYF.

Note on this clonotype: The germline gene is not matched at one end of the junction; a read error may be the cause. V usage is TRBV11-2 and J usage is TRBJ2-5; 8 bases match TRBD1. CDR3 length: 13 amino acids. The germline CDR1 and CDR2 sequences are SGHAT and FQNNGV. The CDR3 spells CANSLDRGETQYF. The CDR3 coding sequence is TGTGCCAACAGCTTAGACAGGGGCGAGACCCAGTACTTC.

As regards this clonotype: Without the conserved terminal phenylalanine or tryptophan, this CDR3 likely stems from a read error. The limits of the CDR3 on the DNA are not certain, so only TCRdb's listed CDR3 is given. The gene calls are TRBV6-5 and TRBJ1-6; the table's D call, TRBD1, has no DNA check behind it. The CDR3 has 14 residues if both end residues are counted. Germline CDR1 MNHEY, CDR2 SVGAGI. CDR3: CASSQGTENSPLRY.

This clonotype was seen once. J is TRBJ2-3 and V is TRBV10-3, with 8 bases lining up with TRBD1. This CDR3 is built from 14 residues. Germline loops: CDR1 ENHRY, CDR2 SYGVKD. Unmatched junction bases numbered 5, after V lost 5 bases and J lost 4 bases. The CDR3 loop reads CAISYAGGSDTQYF. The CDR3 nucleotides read TGTGCCATCAGTTATGCAGGGGGCTCAGATACGCAGTATTTT.

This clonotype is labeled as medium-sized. The CDR3 sequence is CASSLGRANEQFF. CDR3 DNA: TGTGCCAGCAGCTTAGGCCGGGCAAATGAGCAGTTCTTC. The rearrangement links TRBV11-1 to TRBJ2-1; D gene uncertain. CDR1 SGHAT and CDR2 FQDESV come from the germline V gene (reference sequence). V gave up 1 base and J gave up 7 bases, with 8 bases separating them. The CDR3 covers 13 residues. Full variable domain (outside the CDR3, taken from reference TRBV11-1 and TRBJ2-1): EAEVAQSPRYKITEKSQAVAFWCDPISGHATLYWYRQILGQGPELLVQFQDESVVDDSQLPKDRFSAERLKGVDSTLKIQPAELGDSAMYLCASSLGRANEQFFGPGTRLTVL.

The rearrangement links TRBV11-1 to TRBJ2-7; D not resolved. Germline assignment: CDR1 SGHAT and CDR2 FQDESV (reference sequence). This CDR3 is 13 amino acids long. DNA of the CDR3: TGTACCAACAGCTTTAGGAAAGGCGACGAGCAGTACTTC. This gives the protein CTNSFRKGDEQYF.

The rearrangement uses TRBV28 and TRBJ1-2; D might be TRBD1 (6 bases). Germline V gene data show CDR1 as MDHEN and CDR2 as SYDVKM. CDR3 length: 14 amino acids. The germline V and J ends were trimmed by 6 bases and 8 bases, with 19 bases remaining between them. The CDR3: CASRPTGALKGYTF. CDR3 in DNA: TGTGCCAGCAGGCCCACGGGGGCGCTTAAGGGCTACACCTTC.

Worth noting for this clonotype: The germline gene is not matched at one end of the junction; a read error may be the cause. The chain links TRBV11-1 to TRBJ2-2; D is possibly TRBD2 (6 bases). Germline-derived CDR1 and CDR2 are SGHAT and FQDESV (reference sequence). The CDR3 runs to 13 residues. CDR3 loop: CVSSLGLSGEQFF. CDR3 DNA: TGTGTCAGCAGCTTAGGACTATCCGGGGAGCAGTTTTTT.

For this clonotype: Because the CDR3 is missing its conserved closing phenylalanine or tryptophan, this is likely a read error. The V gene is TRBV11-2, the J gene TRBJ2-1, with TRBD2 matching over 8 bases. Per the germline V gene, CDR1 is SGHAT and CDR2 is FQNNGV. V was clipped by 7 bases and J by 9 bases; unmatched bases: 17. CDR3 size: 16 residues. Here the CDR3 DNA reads TGTGCCAGCAACTTGCATATCGGACTAGCCATGGGTGAGCAGTTCCTC. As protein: CASNLHIGLAMGEQFL.

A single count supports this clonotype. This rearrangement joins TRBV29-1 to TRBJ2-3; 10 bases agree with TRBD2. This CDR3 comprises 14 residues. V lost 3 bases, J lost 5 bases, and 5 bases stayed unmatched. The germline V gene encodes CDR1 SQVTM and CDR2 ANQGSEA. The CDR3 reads CSVETSGLLDTQYF. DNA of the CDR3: TGCAGCGTTGAGACTAGCGGGTTACTAGATACGCAGTATTTT.

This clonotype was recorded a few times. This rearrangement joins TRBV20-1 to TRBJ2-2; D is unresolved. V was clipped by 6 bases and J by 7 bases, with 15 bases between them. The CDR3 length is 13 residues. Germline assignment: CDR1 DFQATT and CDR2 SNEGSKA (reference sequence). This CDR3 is CSAIRLLGGELFF. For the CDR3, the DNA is TGCAGTGCCATCCGCCTCTTGGGCGGGGAGCTGTTTTTT.

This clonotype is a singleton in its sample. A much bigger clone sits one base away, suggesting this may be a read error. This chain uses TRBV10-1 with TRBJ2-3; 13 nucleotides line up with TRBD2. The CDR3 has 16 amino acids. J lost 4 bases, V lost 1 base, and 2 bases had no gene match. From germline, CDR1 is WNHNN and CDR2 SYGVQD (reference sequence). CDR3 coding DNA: TGCGCCAGCAGTGAGTGGACTAGCGGGAGCTCAGATACGCAGTATTTT. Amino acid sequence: CASSEWTSGSSDTQYF.